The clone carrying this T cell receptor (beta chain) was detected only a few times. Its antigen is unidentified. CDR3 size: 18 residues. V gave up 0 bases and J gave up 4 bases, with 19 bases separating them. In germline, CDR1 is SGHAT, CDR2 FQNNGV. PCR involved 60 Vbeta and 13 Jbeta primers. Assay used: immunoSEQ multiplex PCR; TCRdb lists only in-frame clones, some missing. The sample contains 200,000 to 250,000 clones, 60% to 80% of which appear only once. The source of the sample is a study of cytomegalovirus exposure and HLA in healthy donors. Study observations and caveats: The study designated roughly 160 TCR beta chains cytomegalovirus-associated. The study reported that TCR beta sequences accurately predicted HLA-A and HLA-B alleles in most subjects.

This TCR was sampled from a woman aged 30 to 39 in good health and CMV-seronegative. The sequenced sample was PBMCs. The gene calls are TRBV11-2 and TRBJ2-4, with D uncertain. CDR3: CASSLEAAPERRKNIQYF. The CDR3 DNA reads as TGTGCCAGCAGCTTAGAGGCGGCTCCCGAGCGCCGTAAAAACATTCAGTACTTC.